The 4 T cell receptor beta chains below were found in one sample sequenced in a study of technical replicates of blood from several donors. Clones were sequenced by immunoSEQ multiplex PCR, and TCRdb holds only the in-frame ones, with some missing. The table includes 95,000 to 100,000 clones, approximately 96% detected once. The sequenced material came from T cells isolated from PBMCs. The receptors here all came from a human donor in good health.

The chain couples TRBV18 to TRBJ1-1, with D unclear. Trimming took off 3 bases at V and 0 bases at J, with 14 bases between the two ends. CDR1 and CDR2 from the germline V gene are KGHSH and LQKENI. The CDR3 loop spans 16 amino acids. DNA for the CDR3: TGTGCCAGCTCACCGGTGCGAGGATTAATGAACACTGAAGCTTTCTTT. Amino acid sequence: CASSPVRGLMNTEAFF.

This clone appeared a single time. The J gene is TRBJ1-3, the V gene TRBV5-1; D perhaps matches TRBD1 (5 bases). The ends were cut back, 4 bases at V and 0 bases at J, with 14 bases in the middle. Germline CDR1 SGHRS, CDR2 YFSETQ. The CDR3 loop spans 16 amino acids. In nucleotides, the CDR3 is TGCGCCAGCAGCCCCCATGCGGGGGGCTCTGGAAACACCATATATTTT. This sequence encodes CASSPHAGGSGNTIYF.

The chain is built from TRBV10-3 and TRBJ2-7; a possible D gene is TRBD1 (5 bases). The V gene lost 10 bases and the J gene lost 0 bases, with 19 bases spanning the gap. The germline gives CDR1 ENHRY, CDR2 SYGVKD. There are 15 residues in the CDR3. The CDR3 protein is CATRPLGLNSYEQYF. The CDR3 nucleotides read TGTGCCACCCGCCCTTTGGGGCTCAACTCCTACGAGCAGTACTTC.

This chain links TRBV30 with TRBJ1-1; 7 bases align to TRBD1. Trimming took 0 bases from V and 11 from J; bases not matched to a gene: 12. CDR1 and CDR2 (germline): GTSNPN, SVGIG (reference sequence). CDR3 length: 14 residues. This CDR3 is CAWSVRDRYGRAFF. The CDR3 nucleotides read TGTGCCTGGAGTGTACGGGACAGATATGGAAGGGCTTTCTTT.